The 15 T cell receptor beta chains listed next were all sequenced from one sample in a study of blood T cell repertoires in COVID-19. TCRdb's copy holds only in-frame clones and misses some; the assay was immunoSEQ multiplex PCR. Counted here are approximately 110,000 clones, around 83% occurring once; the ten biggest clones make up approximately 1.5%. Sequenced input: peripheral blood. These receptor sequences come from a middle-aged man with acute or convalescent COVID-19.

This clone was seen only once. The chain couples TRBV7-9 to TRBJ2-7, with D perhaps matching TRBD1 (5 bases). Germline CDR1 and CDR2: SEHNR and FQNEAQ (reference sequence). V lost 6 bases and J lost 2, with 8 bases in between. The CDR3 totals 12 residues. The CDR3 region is CASRPGTYEQYF. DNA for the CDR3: TGTGCCAGCAGGCCAGGGACCTACGAGCAGTACTTC.

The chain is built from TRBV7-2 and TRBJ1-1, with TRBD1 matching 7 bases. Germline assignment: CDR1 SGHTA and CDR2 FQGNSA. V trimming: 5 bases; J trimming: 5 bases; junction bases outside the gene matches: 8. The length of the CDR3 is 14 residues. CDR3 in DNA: TGTGCCAGCAGCGTCGGGACAGATAGGACTGAAGCTTTCTTT. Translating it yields CASSVGTDRTEAFF.

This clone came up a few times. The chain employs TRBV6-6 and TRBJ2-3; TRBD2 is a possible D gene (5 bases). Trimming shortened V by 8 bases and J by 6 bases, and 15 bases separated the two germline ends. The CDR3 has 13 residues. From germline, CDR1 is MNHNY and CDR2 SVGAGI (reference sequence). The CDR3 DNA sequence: TGTGCCAGCGGCGAACTAGTTGCCGATACGCAGTATTTT. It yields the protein CASGELVADTQYF.

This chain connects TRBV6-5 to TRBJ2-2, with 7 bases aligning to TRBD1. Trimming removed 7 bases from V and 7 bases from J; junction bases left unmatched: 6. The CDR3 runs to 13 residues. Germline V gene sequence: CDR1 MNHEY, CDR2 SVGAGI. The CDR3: CASTTGWGGELFF. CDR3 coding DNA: TGTGCCAGCACGACAGGGTGGGGCGGGGAGCTGTTTTTT.

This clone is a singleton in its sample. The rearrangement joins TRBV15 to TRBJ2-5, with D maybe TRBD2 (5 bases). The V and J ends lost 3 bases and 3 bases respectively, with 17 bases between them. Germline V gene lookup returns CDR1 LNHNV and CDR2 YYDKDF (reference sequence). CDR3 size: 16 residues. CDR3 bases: TGTGCCACCAGCAGTCGAAGCGCCCTGGAGGAAGAGACCCAGTACTTC. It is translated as CATSSRSALEEETQYF.

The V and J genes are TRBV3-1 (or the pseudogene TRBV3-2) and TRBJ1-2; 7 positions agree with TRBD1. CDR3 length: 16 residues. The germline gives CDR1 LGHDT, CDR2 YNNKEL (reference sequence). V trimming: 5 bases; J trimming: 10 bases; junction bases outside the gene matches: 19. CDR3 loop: CASSSTGNQGIRTYTF. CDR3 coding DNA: TGTGCCAGCAGCTCGACAGGGAACCAAGGAATTCGGACCTACACCTTC.

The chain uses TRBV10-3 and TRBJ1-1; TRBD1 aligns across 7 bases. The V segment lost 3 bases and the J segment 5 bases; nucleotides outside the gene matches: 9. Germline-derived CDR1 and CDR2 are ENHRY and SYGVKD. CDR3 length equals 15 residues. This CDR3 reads CAISDQTGLLTEAFF. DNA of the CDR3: TGTGCCATCAGTGACCAGACAGGGCTCTTGACTGAAGCTTTCTTT.

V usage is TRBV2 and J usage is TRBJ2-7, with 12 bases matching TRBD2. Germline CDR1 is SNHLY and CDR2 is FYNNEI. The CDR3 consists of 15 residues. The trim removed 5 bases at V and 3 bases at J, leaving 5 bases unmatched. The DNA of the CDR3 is TGTGCCAGCAGTCACACTAGCGGGGGGTTCTACGAGCAGTACTTC. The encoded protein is CASSHTSGGFYEQYF.

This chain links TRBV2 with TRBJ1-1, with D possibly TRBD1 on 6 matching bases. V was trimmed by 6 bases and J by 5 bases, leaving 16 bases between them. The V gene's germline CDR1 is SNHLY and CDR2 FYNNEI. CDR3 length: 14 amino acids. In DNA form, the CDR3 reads TGTGCCAGCAGGGCGTTACAGGGAAAGACTGAAGCTTTCTTT. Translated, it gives CASRALQGKTEAFF.

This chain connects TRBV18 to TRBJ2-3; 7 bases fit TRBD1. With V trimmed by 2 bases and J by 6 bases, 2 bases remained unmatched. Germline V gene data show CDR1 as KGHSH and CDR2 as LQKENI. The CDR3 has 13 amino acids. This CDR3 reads CASSPGTVDTQYF. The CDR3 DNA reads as TGTGCCAGCTCACCAGGGACAGTCGATACGCAGTATTTT.

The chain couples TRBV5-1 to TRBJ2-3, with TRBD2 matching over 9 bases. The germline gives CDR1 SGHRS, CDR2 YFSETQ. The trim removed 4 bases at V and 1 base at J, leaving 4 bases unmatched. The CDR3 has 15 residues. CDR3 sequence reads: CASSVTSGRTDTQYF. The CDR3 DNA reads TGCGCCAGCAGCGTGACTAGCGGTCGCACAGATACGCAGTATTTT.

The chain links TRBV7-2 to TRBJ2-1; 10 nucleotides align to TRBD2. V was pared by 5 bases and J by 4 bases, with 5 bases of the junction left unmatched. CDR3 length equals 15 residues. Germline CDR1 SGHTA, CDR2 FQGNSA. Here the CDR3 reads CASSGTGLAYNEQFF. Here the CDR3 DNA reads TGTGCCAGCAGCGGTACGGGACTAGCGTACAATGAGCAGTTCTTC.

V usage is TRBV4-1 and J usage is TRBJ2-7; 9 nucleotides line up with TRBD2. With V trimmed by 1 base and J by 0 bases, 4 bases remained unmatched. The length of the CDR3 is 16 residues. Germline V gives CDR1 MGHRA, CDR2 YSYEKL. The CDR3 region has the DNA TGCGCCAGCAGCCAAGGGATAGCGGGGGCCTCCTACGAGCAGTACTTC. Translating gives CASSQGIAGASYEQYF.

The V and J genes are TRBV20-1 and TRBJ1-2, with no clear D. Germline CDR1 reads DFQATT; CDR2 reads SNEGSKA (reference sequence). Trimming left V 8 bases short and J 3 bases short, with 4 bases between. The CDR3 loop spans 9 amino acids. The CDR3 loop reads CSTDYGYTF. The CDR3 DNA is TGCAGTACAGACTATGGCTACACCTTC.

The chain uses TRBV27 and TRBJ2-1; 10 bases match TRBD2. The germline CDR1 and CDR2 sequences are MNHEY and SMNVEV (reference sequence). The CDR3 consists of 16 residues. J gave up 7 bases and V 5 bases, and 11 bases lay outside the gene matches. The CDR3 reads CASSPPLAGVLNEQFF. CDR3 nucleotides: TGTGCCAGCAGTCCCCCTCTAGCGGGAGTATTGAATGAGCAGTTCTTC.